What follows are 27 T cell receptor beta chains derived from one specimen sequenced in a study of T cell repertoires in cytomegalovirus infection. Using its own MiXCR run on the reads, TCRdb lists one record per CDR3 protein. The sample records 150,000 to 200,000 distinct CDR3 sequences, approximately 20% being singletons. Source material: PBMCs. Every receptor here comes from a human donor in good health (CMV status not recorded). Some clones in this sample may be carry-over from other donors' samples.

V is TRBV7-2 and J is TRBJ2-1; a weak D match, TRBD1 (6 bases). The CDR3 totals 13 residues. Germline assignment: CDR1 SGHTA and CDR2 FQGNSA. Trimming removed 3 bases at V and 6 bases at J, with 9 bases between. The CDR3 coding sequence is TGTGCCAGCAGCTTGCTGGGGGCCAATGAGCAGTTCTTC. Translating gives CASSLLGANEQFF.

V is TRBV7-3 and J is TRBJ2-2; D unclear. There are 13 residues in the CDR3. V lost 1 base to trimming and J lost 7 bases, with 7 bases between them. Per germline, CDR1 SGHTA and CDR2 FQGTGA. The CDR3 DNA reads TGTGCCAGCAGCTTAATTCTGGGCGGGGAGCTGTTTTTT. Translation: CASSLILGGELFF. Together with reference TRBV7-3 and TRBJ2-2, the CDR3 gives the full variable domain: GAGVSQTPSNKVTEKGKYVELRCDPISGHTALYWYRQSLGQGPEFLIYFQGTGAADDSGLPNDRFFAVRPEGSVSTLKIQRTERGDSAVYLCASSLILGGELFFGEGSRLTVL.

This clonotype was counted ten times or more. CDR3 amino acids: CASSYKPSGGGETQYF. The CDR3 nucleotides are TGTGCCAGCAGCTATAAGCCTAGCGGGGGGGGAGAGACCCAGTACTTC. The V call is TRBV7-2, the J call TRBJ2-5; 12 bases are a match to TRBD2. The CDR3 has 16 amino acids. The V gene's germline CDR1 is SGHTA and CDR2 FQGNSA. V shed 4 bases and J 4 bases; nucleotides not matched to a gene: 7.

There are many counts of this clonotype. The J gene is TRBJ2-1, the V gene TRBV12-3 or TRBV12-4; TRBD1 aligns across 8 bases. There are 16 residues in the CDR3. V was pared by 6 bases and J by 3 bases, with 10 bases of the junction left unmatched. The CDR3 reads CASSPTGTGSYNEQFF. Written as DNA, the CDR3 is TGTGCCAGCAGCCCAACCGGGACAGGTAGCTACAATGAGCAGTTCTTC.

This clonotype has only a few counts. The junction departs from the called germline gene at one end, perhaps through a read error. The chain couples TRBV19 to TRBJ2-1, with 9 bases that match TRBD2. Germline V CDR1 and CDR2: LNHDA, SQIVND (reference sequence). CDR3 length: 15 residues. The CDR3 sequence is CASSLEGLAWDEQFF. The CDR3 coding sequence is TGTGCCAGTAGTTTAGAGGGACTAGCATGGGATGAGCAGTTCTTC.

The V call is TRBV6-6, the J call TRBJ2-1; 7 bases are a match to TRBD1. Germline V lookup: CDR1 MNHNY, CDR2 SVGAGI (reference sequence). This CDR3 region has 14 residues. The ends lost 5 bases at V and 5 bases at J; junction bases unmatched: 6. The CDR3 is CASSRPGTDNEQFF. DNA for the CDR3: TGTGCCAGCAGTCGACCCGGGACAGACAATGAGCAGTTCTTC.

This clonotype has only a few counts. This sequence joins TRBV3-1 and TRBJ1-2; 7 nucleotides line up with TRBD1. The germline V gene has CDR1 LGHDT and CDR2 YNNKEL (reference sequence). J gave up 7 bases and V 5 bases, and 13 bases lay outside the gene matches. CDR3 size: 15 residues. CDR3 residues: CASSGRQGGFGGYTF. Here the CDR3 DNA reads TGTGCCAGCAGCGGGCGACAGGGCGGCTTTGGTGGCTACACCTTC.

This chain joins TRBV11-2 and TRBJ2-3, with a tentative D call TRBD2 (7 bases). V was cut by 2 bases and J by 3 bases, with 12 bases left in between. Germline assignment: CDR1 SGHAT and CDR2 FQNNGV. The CDR3 has 15 amino acids. CDR3 sequence reads: CASSLTGGLTDTQYF. The CDR3 coding sequence is TGTGCCAGCAGCTTAACCGGGGGGCTAACAGATACGCAGTATTTT. Full variable domain (missing parts from reference TRBV11-2 and TRBJ2-3): EAGVAQSPRYKIIEKRQSVAFWCNPISGHATLYWYQQILGQGPKLLIQFQNNGVVDDSQLPKDRFSAERLKGVDSTLKIQPAKLEDSAVYLCASSLTGGLTDTQYFGPGTRLTVL.

This clonotype appeared many times. This chain uses TRBV28 with TRBJ2-1; a possible D gene is TRBD2 (6 bases). The V gene's germline CDR1 is MDHEN and CDR2 SYDVKM. This CDR3 spans 18 amino acids. With 1 base removed from V and 3 bases from J, the gap between germline ends came to 19 bases. Here the CDR3 DNA reads TGTGCCAGCAGTTTATCTCAAGTTCTGTGGCGGGGCTACAATGAGCAGTTCTTC. Its protein product is CASSLSQVLWRGYNEQFF.

The J gene is TRBJ2-2, the V gene TRBV6-6, with TRBD2 matching 11 bases. The V and J ends lost 6 bases and 7 bases, in that order; junction bases with no gene match: 4. The CDR3 has 14 amino acids. CDR1 and CDR2 from the germline V gene are MNHNY and SVGAGI (reference sequence). CDR3: CASRLAGAGGELFF. Written as DNA, the CDR3 is TGTGCCAGCAGACTAGCGGGAGCTGGCGGGGAGCTGTTTTTT.

This clonotype was observed a handful of times. The V gene is TRBV19, the J gene TRBJ2-1, with 15 positions matching TRBD2. Trimming at V came to 6 bases and at J to 2 bases, leaving 5 bases not matched to a gene. Germline assignment: CDR1 LNHDA and CDR2 SQIVND (reference sequence). The CDR3 is made up of 17 amino acids. The CDR3 protein is CASRTGLAGGAYNEQFF. CDR3 nucleotides: TGTGCCAGTAGGACCGGACTAGCGGGAGGGGCCTACAATGAGCAGTTCTTC.

The sample holds a few counts of this clonotype. The genes are TRBV5-5 and TRBJ2-1; D tentatively reads TRBD1 or TRBD2 (5 bases each). This CDR3 is 13 amino acids long. CDR1 is SGHKS, CDR2 YYEKEE, per germline (reference sequence). The germline V and J ends were trimmed by 4 bases and 5 bases, with 10 bases remaining between them. CDR3 nucleotide sequence: TGTGCCAGCAGCACGGGGACCCACAATGAGCAGTTCTTC. This encodes CASSTGTHNEQFF.

In its sample, this clonotype was seen many times. The gene calls are TRBV7-8 and TRBJ1-5; D possibly corresponds to TRBD1 (5 bases). V was cut by 3 bases and J by 7 bases, with 13 bases left in between. Germline loops: CDR1 SGHVS, CDR2 FQNEAQ. This CDR3 contains 14 residues. The CDR3 sequence: CASSFGGGWQPQHF. The CDR3 bases are TGTGCCAGCAGCTTCGGCGGGGGATGGCAGCCCCAGCATTTT.

A remark on this clonotype: A much larger clone differs from this one at a single base, so this may be a read error. V and J are TRBV28 and TRBJ1-3; TRBD1 aligns across 8 bases. Germline lookup yields CDR1 MDHEN and CDR2 SYDVKM. The CDR3 is 14 amino acids. CDR3 protein: CGSTLQGEGNTIYF. The CDR3 DNA reads as TGTGGCAGCACTTTACAGGGGGAGGGAAACACCATATATTTT.

This clonotype occurred many times. The V gene is TRBV7-2, the J gene TRBJ2-5; 7 bases fit TRBD2. This CDR3 contains 15 residues. Germline V gene sequence: CDR1 SGHTA, CDR2 FQGNSA. Germline trimming cut 5 bases from V and 5 bases from J; bases unmatched to any gene: 11. The CDR3 protein is CASSPSWGGRETQYF. CDR3 nucleotides: TGTGCCAGCAGCCCCTCTTGGGGGGGTCGGGAGACCCAGTACTTC. Full variable domain (missing parts from reference TRBV7-2 and TRBJ2-5): GAGVSQSPSNKVTEKGKDVELRCDPISGHTALYWYRQSLGQGLEFLIYFQGNSAPDKSGLPSDRFSAERTGGSVSTLTIQRTQQEDSAVYLCASSPSWGGRETQYFGPGTRLLVL.

V usage is TRBV7-2 and J usage is TRBJ2-1; D might be TRBD2 (5 bases). Germline V lookup: CDR1 SGHTA, CDR2 FQGNSA. The CDR3 is made up of 19 amino acids. V lost 1 base, J lost 7 bases, and 26 bases lay in between. Here the CDR3 reads CASSLGDLVGRRDRNEQFF. The CDR3 coding sequence is TGTGCCAGCAGCTTAGGAGACTTAGTGGGGAGACGGGATAGGAATGAGCAGTTCTTC. Complete variable domain (other parts from reference TRBV7-2 and TRBJ2-1): GAGVSQSPSNKVTEKGKDVELRCDPISGHTALYWYRQSLGQGLEFLIYFQGNSAPDKSGLPSDRFSAERTGGSVSTLTIQRTQQEDSAVYLCASSLGDLVGRRDRNEQFFGPGTRLTVL.

This clonotype was recorded a few times. The V call is TRBV6-2 or TRBV6-3, the J call TRBJ1-2; possibly TRBD1 for D (5 bases). Germline V lookup: CDR1 MNHEY, CDR2 SVGEGT. V lost 0 bases and J lost 3, with 14 bases in between. CDR3 length: 16 amino acids. CDR3 loop: CASSYSRLQGDYGYTF. The CDR3 region has the DNA TGTGCCAGCAGTTACTCGAGACTTCAAGGGGACTATGGCTACACCTTC.

This clonotype has at least ten counts. The genes are TRBV12-3 or TRBV12-4 and TRBJ2-1, with D tentatively TRBD1 (6 bases). Trimming took off 3 bases at V and 8 bases at J, with 17 bases between the two ends. This CDR3 has 15 amino acids. In DNA, the CDR3 is TGTGCCAGCAGTTTTGAACAGGGCTATCCGGATGAGCAGTTCTTC. Amino acid sequence: CASSFEQGYPDEQFF.

Worth noting for this clonotype: One end of the junction fails to match germline, which may point to a read error. This rearrangement joins TRBV28 to TRBJ2-7, with D possibly TRBD2 on 5 matching bases. The CDR3 runs to 12 residues. The germline CDR1 and CDR2 sequences are MDHEN and SYDVKM. For the CDR3, the DNA is TGTTCCAGCACCGGGAACAGATACGAGCAGTACTTC. Its protein is CSSTGNRYEQYF.

The sample holds a few counts of this clonotype. The J gene is TRBJ2-5, the V gene TRBV30; 9 nucleotides match TRBD2. The junction had 3 bases not matched to a gene; V was cut back by 5 bases and J by 2 bases. The CDR3 loop spans 13 amino acids. Germline assignment: CDR1 GTSNPN and CDR2 SVGIG (reference sequence). The CDR3 DNA follows: TGTGCCTGGGCGGGAGGGCCTCAAGAGACCCAGTACTTC. Amino acid sequence: CAWAGGPQETQYF.

This chain connects TRBV9 to TRBJ2-7; D call uncertain. The germline V gene encodes CDR1 SGDLS and CDR2 YYNGEE. This CDR3 is 15 amino acids long. V was clipped by 0 bases and J by 0 bases, with 10 bases between them. CDR3: CASSVGLRDSYEQYF. The CDR3 coding sequence is TGTGCCAGCAGCGTAGGGCTTCGAGACTCCTACGAGCAGTACTTC.

This clonotype occurred many times. The V and J genes are TRBV7-9 and TRBJ1-5; the D is unclear. The V end was cut by 2 bases, the J end by 0 bases, with 8 bases between. The germline V gene encodes CDR1 SEHNR and CDR2 FQNEAQ (reference sequence). The CDR3 is made up of 15 amino acids. CDR3 in amino acids: CASSLMGNSNQPQHF. The DNA of the CDR3 is TGTGCCAGCAGCTTAATGGGAAATAGCAATCAGCCCCAGCATTTT.

By share, this clonotype counts as medium-sized. The rearrangement uses TRBV7-2 and TRBJ2-7, with 9 bases that match TRBD1. Germline V lookup: CDR1 SGHTA, CDR2 FQGNSA. V dropped 5 bases and J dropped 6; count of bases not matched to a gene: 11. The CDR3 covers 15 residues. The CDR3 DNA sequence: TGTGCCAGCAGCCTACCCCCCGGGACAGGGATCGAGCAGTACTTC. Residues: CASSLPPGTGIEQYF.

The CDR3 DNA reads as TGCAGCGCCCGTCGGCAGGGAGCTAACTATGGCTACACCTTC. Translated, it gives CSARRQGANYGYTF. V gene TRBV29-1 combines with J gene TRBJ1-2; tentatively, D is TRBD1 (5 bases). The germline V gene encodes CDR1 SQVTM and CDR2 ANQGSEA. The ends were cut back, 7 bases at V and 0 bases at J, with 15 bases in the middle. The CDR3 is 14 residues long.

The chain couples TRBV7-9 to TRBJ2-7; D is ambiguous. The germline CDR1 and CDR2 sequences are SEHNR and FQNEAQ (reference sequence). V gave up 5 bases and J gave up 4 bases, with 15 bases separating them. This CDR3 is built from 14 residues. The chain's CDR3 is CASSLDWARYEQYF. CDR3 in DNA: TGTGCCAGCAGCCTAGACTGGGCCAGGTACGAGCAGTACTTC.

This clonotype was counted between two and nine times. The CDR3: CASSLGTGGNQPQHF. The CDR3 nucleotides are TGTGCCAGCAGCTTAGGGACAGGGGGCAATCAGCCCCAGCATTTT. The genes are TRBV7-2 and TRBJ1-5; 9 bases match TRBD1. Germline trimming cut 1 base from V and 2 bases from J; bases unmatched to any gene: 0. CDR3 length: 15 amino acids. Germline CDR1 is SGHTA and CDR2 is FQGNSA.

This chain connects TRBV20-1 to TRBJ1-1; possible D gene TRBD1, 5 bases. Germline CDR1 is DFQATT and CDR2 is SNEGSKA (reference sequence). The CDR3 covers 14 residues. Trimming removed 1 base at V and 4 bases at J, with 13 bases between. CDR3 in DNA: TGCAGTGCTAGAGTTGTCAGGGATGGCACTGAAGCTTTCTTT. Amino acid sequence: CSARVVRDGTEAFF.